Listed below are T cell receptor beta chains from one sample, sequenced in a study of Graves' ophthalmopathy and Graves' hyperthyroidism. MiXCR, run by TCRdb on the multiplex PCR reads, gives a single entry per CDR3 protein. Here the sample spans over a million distinct CDR3 sequences, about 40% being singletons. Sequencing was done on a sample of peripheral blood or thyroid tissue (not recorded which). Receptors were obtained from an adult man with Graves' hyperthyroidism. Both conserved end residues are part of each CDR3. The D gene is left open where the match is weak. Only part of the rows carry a size: once, few, many, or a class if the clone is expanded.

v_gene,d_gene,abundance,j_gene,CDR3nt,CDR3aa
TRBV29-1,TRBD1,many,TRBJ1-2,TGCAGCGTCAACCAGGGGGCGCGGGGCTACACCTTC,CSVNQGARGYTF
TRBV20-1,TRBD1,many,TRBJ1-4,TGCAGTGCTAGAGGAGGGGGGACAGGCCCAACTAATGAAAAACTGTTTTTT,CSARGGGTGPTNEKLFF
TRBV5-5,TRBD1,-,TRBJ2-7,TGTGCCACCTCGGACAGGTGGGATCGGCGGAGCGAGCAGTACTTC,CATSDRWDRRSEQYF
TRBV5-6,-,-,TRBJ1-5,TGTGCCAGCAGCTTGCAGGGAGCGGCATCTCAGCCCCAGCATTTT,CASSLQGAASQPQHF
TRBV20-1,-,many,TRBJ1-6,TGCAGTGCTAGATCCGGGACACACAATTCACCCCTCCACTTT,CSARSGTHNSPLHF
TRBV10-3,TRBD2,many,TRBJ2-7,TGTGCCATCGGGGCTAGCGGGAGGGAGGAGCAGTACTTC,CAIGASGREEQYF
TRBV5-8,-,-,TRBJ1-1,TGTGCCAGCAGCAACGGACTCCTCTGGAAGAACACTGAAGCTTTCTTT,CASSNGLLWKNTEAFF
TRBV7-2,-,-,TRBJ2-7,TGTGTCAGCAGCTTACAGGGTGGGACCGCTCGCGAGCAGTACTTC,CVSSLQGGTAREQYF
TRBV29-1,-,many,TRBJ1-5,TGCAGCGTAGGGGGGGGGAACAATCAGCCCCAGCATTTT,CSVGGGNNQPQHF
TRBV7-2,-,many,TRBJ1-1,TGTGCCAGCAGTTCAGCCCCGGGGACTGAAGCTTTCTTT,CASSSAPGTEAFF
TRBV10-3,TRBD1,-,TRBJ1-1,TGTGCCATCGGGGGTGAGGGGACAGAGACGAACACTGAAGCTTTCTTT,CAIGGEGTETNTEAFF